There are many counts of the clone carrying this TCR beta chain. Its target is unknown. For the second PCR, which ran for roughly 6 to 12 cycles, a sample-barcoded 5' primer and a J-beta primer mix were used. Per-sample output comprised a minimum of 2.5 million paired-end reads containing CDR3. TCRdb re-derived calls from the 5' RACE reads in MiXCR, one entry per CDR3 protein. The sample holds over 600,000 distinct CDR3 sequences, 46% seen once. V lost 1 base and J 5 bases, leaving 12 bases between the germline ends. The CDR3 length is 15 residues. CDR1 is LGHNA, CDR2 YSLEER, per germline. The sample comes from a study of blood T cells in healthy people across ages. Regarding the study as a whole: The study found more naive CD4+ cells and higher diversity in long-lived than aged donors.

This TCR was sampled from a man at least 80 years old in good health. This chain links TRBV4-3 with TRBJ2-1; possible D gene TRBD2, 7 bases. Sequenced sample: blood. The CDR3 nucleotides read TGCGCCAGCAGCCAAGTTGCGGGGGCACACAATGAGCAGTTCTTC. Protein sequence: CASSQVAGAHNEQFF.